The T cell receptor (beta chain) under discussion was sequenced for a study of blood T cell repertoires in COVID-19. Study in general: Samples of COVID-19 (acute and convalescent) were obtained from the United States, Italy and Spain. PBMCs, B-cell-depleted T cells, or T cells provided the cDNA or gDNA that made up the material.

Original processing notes: By means of reference gene primer amplification, nucleated cell counts were estimated. The table came from immunoSEQ multiplex PCR; TCRdb's copy has only in-frame clones and leaves some out. For V, J and clone size, that table is used; D and trimming come from the DNA. The data hold fewer than 200,000 clones, with 84% observed a single time. This CDR3 has 14 amino acids. The germline gives CDR1 MNHEY, CDR2 SVGAGI. The ends were cut back, 7 bases at V and 3 bases at J, with 13 bases in the middle. The gene calls are TRBV6-5 and TRBJ1-5; perhaps TRBD1 as D (6 bases). The origin of this receptor is a human donor in a cohort sampled during active COVID-19. The sample comprised peripheral blood. The CDR3 spells CASTYAGDNQPQHF. The CDR3 nucleotides read TGTGCCAGCACCTATGCAGGGGACAATCAGCCCCAGCATTTT.